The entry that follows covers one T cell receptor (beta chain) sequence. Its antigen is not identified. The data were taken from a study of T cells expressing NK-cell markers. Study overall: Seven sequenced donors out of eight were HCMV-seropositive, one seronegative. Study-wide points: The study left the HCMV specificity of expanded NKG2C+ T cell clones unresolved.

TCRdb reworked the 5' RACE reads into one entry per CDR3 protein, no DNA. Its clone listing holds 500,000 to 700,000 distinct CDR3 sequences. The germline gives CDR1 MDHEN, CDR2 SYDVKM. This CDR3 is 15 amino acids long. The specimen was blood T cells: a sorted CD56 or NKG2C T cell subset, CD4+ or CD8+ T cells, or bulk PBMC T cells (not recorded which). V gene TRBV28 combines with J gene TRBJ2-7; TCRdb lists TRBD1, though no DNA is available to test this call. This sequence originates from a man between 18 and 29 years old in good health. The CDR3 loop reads CASSPSGQVFYEQYF.